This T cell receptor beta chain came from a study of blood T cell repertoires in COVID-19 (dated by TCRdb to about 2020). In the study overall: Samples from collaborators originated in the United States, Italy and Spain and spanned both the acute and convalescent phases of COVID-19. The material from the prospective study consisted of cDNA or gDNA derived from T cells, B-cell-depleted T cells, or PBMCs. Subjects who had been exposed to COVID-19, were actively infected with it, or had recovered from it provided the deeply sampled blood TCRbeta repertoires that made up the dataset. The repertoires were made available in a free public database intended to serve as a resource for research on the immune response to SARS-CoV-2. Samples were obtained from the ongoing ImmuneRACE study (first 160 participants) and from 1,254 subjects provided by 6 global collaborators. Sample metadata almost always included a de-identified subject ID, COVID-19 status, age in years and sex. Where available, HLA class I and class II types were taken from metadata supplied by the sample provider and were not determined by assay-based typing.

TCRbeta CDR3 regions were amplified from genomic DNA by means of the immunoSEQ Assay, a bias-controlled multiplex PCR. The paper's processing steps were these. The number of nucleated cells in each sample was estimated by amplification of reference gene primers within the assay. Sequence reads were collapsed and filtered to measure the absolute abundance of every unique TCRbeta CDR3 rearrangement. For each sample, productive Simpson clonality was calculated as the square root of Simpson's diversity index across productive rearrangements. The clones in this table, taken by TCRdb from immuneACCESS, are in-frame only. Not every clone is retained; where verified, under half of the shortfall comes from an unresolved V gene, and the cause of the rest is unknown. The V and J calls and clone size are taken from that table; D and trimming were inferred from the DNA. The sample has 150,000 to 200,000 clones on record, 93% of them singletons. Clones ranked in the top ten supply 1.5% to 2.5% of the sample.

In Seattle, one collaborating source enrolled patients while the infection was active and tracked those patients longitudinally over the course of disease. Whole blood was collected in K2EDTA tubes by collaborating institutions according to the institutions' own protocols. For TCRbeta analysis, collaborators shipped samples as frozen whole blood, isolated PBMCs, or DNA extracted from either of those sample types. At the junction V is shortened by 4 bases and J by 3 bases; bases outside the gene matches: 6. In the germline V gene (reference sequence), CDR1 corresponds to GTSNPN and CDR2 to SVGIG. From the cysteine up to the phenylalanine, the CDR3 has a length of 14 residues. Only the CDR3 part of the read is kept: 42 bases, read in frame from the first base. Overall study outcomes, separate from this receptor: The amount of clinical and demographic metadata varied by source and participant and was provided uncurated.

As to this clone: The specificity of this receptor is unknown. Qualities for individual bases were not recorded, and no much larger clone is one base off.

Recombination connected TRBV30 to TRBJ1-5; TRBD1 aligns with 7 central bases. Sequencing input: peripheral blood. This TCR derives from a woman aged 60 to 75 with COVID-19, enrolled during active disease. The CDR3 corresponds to CAWNTGTVNQPQHF. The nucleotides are TGTGCCTGGAACACCGGGACAGTCAATCAGCCCCAGCATTTT.